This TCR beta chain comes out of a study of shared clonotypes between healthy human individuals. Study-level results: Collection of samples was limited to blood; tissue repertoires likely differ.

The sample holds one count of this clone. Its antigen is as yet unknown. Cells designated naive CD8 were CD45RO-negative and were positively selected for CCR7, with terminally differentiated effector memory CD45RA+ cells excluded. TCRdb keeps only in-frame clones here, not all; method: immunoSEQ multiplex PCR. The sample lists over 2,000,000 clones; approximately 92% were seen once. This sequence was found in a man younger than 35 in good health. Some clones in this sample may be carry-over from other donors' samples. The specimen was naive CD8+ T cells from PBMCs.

This CDR3 reads CASSLRAEDTQYF. Here the CDR3 DNA reads TGTGCCAGCAGTCTTCGGGCCGAGGATACGCAGTATTTT. V is TRBV27 and J is TRBJ2-3; no clear D. Per the germline V gene, CDR1 is MNHEY and CDR2 is SMNVEV (reference sequence). The CDR3 runs 13 residues. Deletions cut 5 bases from V and 6 bases from J, with 12 bases between.